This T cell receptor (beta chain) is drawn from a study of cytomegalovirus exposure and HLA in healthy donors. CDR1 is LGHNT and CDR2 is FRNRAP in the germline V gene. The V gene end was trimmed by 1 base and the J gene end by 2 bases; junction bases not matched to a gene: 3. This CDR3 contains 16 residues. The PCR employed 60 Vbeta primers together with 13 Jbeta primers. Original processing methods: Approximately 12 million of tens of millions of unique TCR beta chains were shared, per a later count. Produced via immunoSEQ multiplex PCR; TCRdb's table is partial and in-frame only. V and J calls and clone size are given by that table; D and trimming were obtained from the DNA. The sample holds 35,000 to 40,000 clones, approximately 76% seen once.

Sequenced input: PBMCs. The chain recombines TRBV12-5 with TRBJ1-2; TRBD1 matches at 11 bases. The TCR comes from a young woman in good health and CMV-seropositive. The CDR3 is CASGLGTGGPNYGYTF. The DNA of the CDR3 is TGTGCTAGTGGTTTGGGGACAGGGGGCCCCAACTATGGCTACACCTTC.